A single sample gave rise to the 17 T cell receptor beta chains below, sequenced in a study of CD8 T cells in Susac syndrome. The RNA input was about 0.45 to 1 ug, and it was reverse transcribed with random hexamers. TCRdb reanalysed the immunoSEQ multiplex PCR reads using MiXCR and keeps one entry per CDR3 protein. Counted here are approximately 150,000 distinct CDR3 sequences, roughly 92% occurring once; the ten biggest clones make up roughly 0.097%. Sequencing input: CD4+ T cells from PBMCs. Receptor source: a human donor with multiple sclerosis.

J is TRBJ2-2 and V is TRBV28; 7 bases agree with TRBD1. The CDR3 has 15 residues. The germline V gene has CDR1 MDHEN and CDR2 SYDVKM. V was clipped by 3 bases and J by 1 base; unmatched bases: 2. The CDR3 here is CASSFNRGNTGELFF. CDR3 sequence (DNA): TGTGCCAGCAGTTTCAACAGGGGGAACACCGGGGAGCTGTTTTTT.

This sequence joins TRBV5-1 and TRBJ2-6, with D perhaps TRBD1 (6 bases). Trimming left V 4 bases short and J 0 bases short, with 17 bases between. Germline CDR1 and CDR2: SGHRS and YFSETQ. There are 18 residues in the CDR3. CDR3 in DNA: TGCGCCAGCAGCACTGATGGGGGCGAGAGCTCTGGGGCCAACGTCCTGACTTTC. Translation gives CASSTDGGESSGANVLTF.

The chain uses TRBV7-3 and TRBJ2-3; tentatively, D is TRBD1 or TRBD2 (5 bases each). Per the germline V gene, CDR1 is SGHTA and CDR2 is FQGTGA. This CDR3 has 15 residues. Trimming left V 5 bases short and J 0 bases short, with 12 bases between. CDR3 region: CASSLEGRSTDTQYF. CDR3 nucleotides: TGTGCCAGCAGCCTAGAGGGACGTAGCACAGATACGCAGTATTTT.

The rearrangement joins TRBV4-2 to TRBJ2-5; D is undetermined. Germline loops: CDR1 LGHNA, CDR2 YNFKEQ. This CDR3 is built from 13 residues. With 0 bases removed from V and 1 base from J, the gap between germline ends came to 3 bases. In DNA form, the CDR3 reads TGTGCCAGCAGCCAAGACCCCCAAGAGACCCAGTACTTC. It encodes CASSQDPQETQYF.

The chain recombines TRBV4-3 with TRBJ1-1; 8 bases align to TRBD1. V shed 7 bases, J shed 4 bases, and the junction held 11 bases outside the gene matches. This CDR3 has 15 residues. Germline V lookup: CDR1 LGHNA, CDR2 YSLEER. CDR3 sequence reads: CASTKEYQGATEAFF. The CDR3 coding sequence is TGCGCCAGCACGAAAGAGTATCAGGGGGCCACTGAAGCTTTCTTT.

The chain is built from TRBV6-1 and TRBJ2-2, with a weak D call TRBD1 (6 bases). V was clipped by 2 bases and J by 6 bases, with 13 bases between them. Germline assignment: CDR1 MNHNS and CDR2 SASEGT. The CDR3 covers 15 residues. The CDR3: CASSEIQGPPGELFF. The CDR3 coding sequence is TGTGCCAGCAGTGAAATACAGGGTCCGCCCGGGGAGCTGTTTTTT.

This clonotype was seen only a few times. The chain is built from TRBV11-1 and TRBJ2-5; no definite D call. This CDR3 is built from 13 residues. V was shortened by 0 bases and J by 4 bases, with 6 bases between the two germline ends. Germline CDR1 is SGHAT and CDR2 is FQDESV (reference sequence). The CDR3 here is CASSLAERETQYF. CDR3 sequence (DNA): TGTGCCAGCAGCTTAGCTGAGCGAGAGACCCAGTACTTC.

The rearrangement uses TRBV6-5 and TRBJ1-5; D may be TRBD1 (6 bases). The CDR3 is 13 amino acids. The V end lost 4 bases, the J end lost 9 bases, and 13 bases lay between the germline ends. Germline CDR1 reads MNHEY; CDR2 reads SVGAGI. The chain's CDR3 is CASSWGPEGPQHF. The CDR3 DNA reads TGTGCCAGCAGTTGGGGGCCGGAGGGGCCCCAGCATTTT.

The CDR3 sequence is CASSLTGLNGYTF. In DNA, the CDR3 is TGTGCCAGCAGCTTAACAGGGTTAAATGGCTACACCTTC. The rearrangement joins TRBV5-4 to TRBJ1-2; TRBD1 might be the D (6 bases). Trimming took 2 bases from V and 6 from J, leaving 11 bases between them. Germline CDR1 reads SGHNT; CDR2 reads YYREEE (reference sequence). The CDR3 has 13 amino acids.

The V call is TRBV7-3, the J call TRBJ2-2, with D possibly TRBD2 on 6 matching bases. Germline V gives CDR1 SGHTA, CDR2 FQGTGA. This CDR3 contains 16 residues. The V end lost 5 bases, the J end lost 3 bases, and 16 bases lay between the germline ends. This CDR3 reads CASSLLGGADTGELFF. As DNA, the CDR3 is TGTGCCAGCAGCCTCCTAGGCGGGGCGGACACCGGGGAGCTGTTTTTT.

This chain joins TRBV19 and TRBJ2-7; 9 positions agree with TRBD1. This CDR3 spans 13 amino acids. V trimming: 7 bases; J trimming: 6 bases; junction bases outside the gene matches: 7. The germline gives CDR1 LNHDA, CDR2 SQIVND (reference sequence). CDR3 residues: CASKGTGSGEQYF. The CDR3 coding sequence is TGTGCCAGTAAGGGGACAGGGTCCGGCGAGCAGTACTTC.

The chain couples TRBV15 to TRBJ2-5, with D perhaps matching TRBD1 (5 bases). Germline CDR1 is LNHNV and CDR2 is YYDKDF (reference sequence). The CDR3 covers 15 residues. Trimming cost V 0 bases and J 3 bases, with 11 bases left between them. The CDR3 loop is CATSRDRQTKETQYF. The CDR3 coding sequence is TGTGCCACCAGCAGAGATCGACAGACCAAAGAGACCCAGTACTTC.

The rearrangement uses TRBV24-1 and TRBJ2-1, with 9 nucleotides matching TRBD1. V dropped 0 bases and J dropped 6; count of bases not matched to a gene: 5. This CDR3 is 16 amino acids long. Per germline, CDR1 KGHDR and CDR2 SFDVKD. As DNA, the CDR3 is TGTGCCACCAGTGATTTGACGGGACAGGGTGGCAATGAGCAGTTCTTC. Translating gives CATSDLTGQGGNEQFF.

The chain is built from TRBV28 and TRBJ1-2, with D perhaps matching TRBD1 (5 bases). The CDR3 loop spans 14 amino acids. Germline assignment: CDR1 MDHEN and CDR2 SYDVKM. V lost 5 bases to trimming and J lost 6 bases, with 16 bases between them. The CDR3 DNA sequence: TGTGCCAGCAGTCCGGCGGTGGGCAGGGATGGCTACACCTTC. Translated: CASSPAVGRDGYTF.

V and J are TRBV5-1 and TRBJ2-1, with a weak D call TRBD1 (6 bases). The CDR3 runs 17 residues. Germline CDR1 is SGHRS and CDR2 is YFSETQ. Trimming stripped 3 bases from V and 0 bases from J, with 16 bases between. As DNA, the CDR3 is TGCGCCAGCAGCTCCAGACCAGGGGCGAGCTCCTACAATGAGCAGTTCTTC. Protein product: CASSSRPGASSYNEQFF.

V is TRBV20-1 and J is TRBJ2-7; 9 bases agree with TRBD1. The CDR3 extends over 12 amino acids. J was trimmed by 6 bases and V by 6 bases; bases with no gene match: 6. Germline V lookup: CDR1 DFQATT, CDR2 SNEGSKA (reference sequence). The CDR3 here is CSARDRAAEQYF. DNA of the CDR3: TGCAGTGCCAGGGACAGGGCTGCCGAGCAGTACTTC.

The chain joins TRBV29-1 to TRBJ2-4; D not resolved. CDR1 is SQVTM and CDR2 is ANQGSEA in the germline V gene. The CDR3 spans 13 residues. Deletions cut 7 bases from V and 5 bases from J, with 15 bases between. CDR3 DNA sequence: TGCAGCGGGGTAAAGGGCTCCGAAAACATTCAGTACTTC. This gives the protein CSGVKGSENIQYF.